This TCR beta chain was identified during a study of identical twins (dated by TCRdb to between 2015 and 2016). At the level of the whole study: To test whether fetal clonotypes persist, the study used deep sequencing on TCR alpha and beta repertoires from monozygotic twins, unrelated adults of various ages, and cord blood. To rule out contamination, replicate twin experiments were performed at different times with different library preparation protocols. Findings and caveats that apply to the study as a whole: Excess twin sharing in beta out-of-frame sequences was weaker because fewer shared sequences lowered the signal-to-noise ratio. Compared with coincidental sharing between unrelated individuals, out-of-frame TCR alpha sequences shared between twins had an excess of sequences with low generation probability. Conclusions relied on cross-sectional statistical analysis, since the same donors could not be followed over many years. Invariant T cells such as MAIT and iNKT could partly confound zero-insertion analyses, although diverse VJ usage argued against such confounding for most clonotypes. In monozygotic twins, out-of-frame TCR alpha sharing was systematically underestimated by recombination models, although the models agreed with sharing between unrelated individuals. Abundant cord blood beta clonotypes had fewer insertions, young adult naive repertoires showed a similar but weaker trend, and memory repertoires showed no such trend.

Only healthy Caucasian donors were included. The twin cohort consisted of three pairs of female monozygotic twins, all aged about 18 to 29 years. Miltenyi CD45RO+ enrichment and human naive T-cell isolation kits were used to isolate memory (CD45RO+) and naive T cells from PBMC. The germline V gene sets CDR1 to MGHRA and CDR2 to YSYEKL. The V end gives up 3 bases and the J end 11 bases, leaving 14 bases in the junction not matched to a gene. Measured from the cysteine to the phenylalanine, the CDR3 is 15 residues long. The retained sequence is limited to the CDR3, 45 bases, with the frame set at the first base. Of note for this clonotype: The target of this receptor is not known. Base qualities are not provided; no much larger clone lies one nucleotide away.

Library preparation was by 5' RACE. For sequencing, an Illumina HiSeq 2000 was employed. Template switching added a universal primer binding site, and the final cDNA carried a unique molecular identifier that allowed TCR cDNA molecules to be counted accurately. Specific primers in the conserved constant-segment region were used to synthesize first-strand cDNA for the TCR alpha and beta chains. To control for contamination, each cDNA library was double barcoded with a SMART-Mk sample barcode plus Illumina barcodes. TruSeq adapter sequences, together with Illumina sample barcodes, were added in two successive PCR steps. Sequencing of the TCR alpha and beta cDNA libraries was done on the Illumina HiSeq platform using custom primers. Under the source paper's analysis protocol: MiGEC was used to process raw reads and extract unique molecular identifiers, and MiXCR was used to find CDR3 positions. Recombination models were inferred per individual with the repgenHMM and IGoR tools using an EM algorithm. The analysis of shared clonotypes was done with the tcR package in R, with sharing normalized by the product of cloneset sizes. To study raw recombination free of thymic and clonal selection effects, out-of-frame nonproductive sequences were analyzed. TCRdb itself trimmed the public reads at Q25 with fastp, ran MiXCR and retained productive beta chains. Every distinct CDR3 protein forms one entry, paired with its most common genes and DNA. In this record, the V and J calls reflect TCRdb's handling and not the investigators' own analysis. Here the sample has 17,000 or so distinct CDR3 sequences; less than 70% occur a single time. The ten largest account for 5.5% to 6% of the sample.

This TCR derives from a woman aged 18-30 years in good health. This table probably holds off-target reads from a library built for another chain. Sequencing input: memory (CD45RO+) T cells sorted from blood. The intended sense of this specimen's cell subset or site label: CD45RO+ enriched T cells. The rearranged chain carries TRBV4-1 and TRBJ1-1; 8 of the junction bases match TRBD1. The DNA sequence follows: TGCGCCAGCAGCCAGGGAGGGACAGGCCCTAAGCGGGCTTTCTTT. The translation is CASSQGGTGPKRAFF.